Below, 5 T cell receptor beta chains from the same sample are listed, as sequenced in a study of T cells in localized non-small cell lung cancer. Sequencing used immunoSEQ multiplex PCR; TCRdb keeps in-frame clones, though not all of them. The repertoire consists of about 46,000 clones, with about 76% occurring once and the leading ten covering about 15%. Sequencing used peripheral blood mononuclear cells, obtained before any cancer treatment. All receptors come from a man between 40 and 69 years old with stage III lung adenocarcinoma.

This chain joins TRBV6-5 and TRBJ2-2; D possibly matches TRBD1 or TRBD2 (6 bases each). There are 14 residues in the CDR3. V gave up 5 bases and J gave up 6 bases, with 13 bases separating them. Germline V gives CDR1 MNHEY, CDR2 SVGAGI. As DNA, the CDR3 is TGTGCCAGCAGTGAAAGGGGGGAAGCCGGGGAGCTGTTTTTT. It encodes CASSERGEAGELFF.

This clone has just one count. The chain is built from TRBV2 and TRBJ2-5, with D possibly TRBD1 on 6 matching bases. The germline V gene encodes CDR1 SNHLY and CDR2 FYNNEI. The CDR3 consists of 13 residues. The V end was cut by 6 bases, the J end by 7 bases, with 15 bases between. The CDR3 region is CASSPITGWTQYF. The CDR3 coding sequence is TGTGCCAGCAGCCCAATAACAGGGTGGACCCAGTACTTC.

The CDR3 protein is CASTPGTGNNEQFF. As DNA, the CDR3 is TGTGCCAGCACCCCCGGGACAGGGAACAATGAGCAGTTCTTC. V gene TRBV6-5 combines with J gene TRBJ2-1, with 9 bases fitting TRBD1. The CDR3 extends over 14 amino acids. Germline CDR1 is MNHEY and CDR2 is SVGAGI. V trimming: 7 bases; J trimming: 5 bases; junction bases outside the gene matches: 6.

This sequence joins TRBV9 and TRBJ2-2; tentative D call: TRBD2 (6 bases). The CDR3 has 14 amino acids. Germline V CDR1 and CDR2: SGDLS, YYNGEE. Trimming took 7 bases from V and 3 from J, leaving 13 bases between them. CDR3 loop: CASGRGVDTGELFF. As DNA, the CDR3 is TGTGCCAGCGGGCGGGGAGTGGACACCGGGGAGCTGTTTTTT.

J is TRBJ2-1 and V is TRBV4-2; 8 nucleotides align to TRBD2. This CDR3 contains 14 residues. Losses at the gene ends were 4 bases for V and 8 bases for J; bases not matched to a gene: 7. CDR1 is LGHNA, CDR2 YNFKEQ, per germline. The CDR3 nucleotides are TGTGCCAGCAGCCTAACCGGGACTAGGGATGAGCAGTTCTTC. Amino acid sequence: CASSLTGTRDEQFF.